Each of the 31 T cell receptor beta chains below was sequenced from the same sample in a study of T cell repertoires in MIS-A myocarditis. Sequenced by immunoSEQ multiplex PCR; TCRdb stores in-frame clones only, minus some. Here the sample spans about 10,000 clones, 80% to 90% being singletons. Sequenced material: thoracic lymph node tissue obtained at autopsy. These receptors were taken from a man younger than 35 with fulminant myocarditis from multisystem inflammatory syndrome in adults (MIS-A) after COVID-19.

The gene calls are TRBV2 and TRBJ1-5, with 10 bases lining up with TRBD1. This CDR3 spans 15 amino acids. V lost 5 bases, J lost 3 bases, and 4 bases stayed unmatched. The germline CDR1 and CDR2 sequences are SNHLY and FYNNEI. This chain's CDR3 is CASSWTGGTNQPQHF. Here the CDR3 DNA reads TGTGCCAGCAGTTGGACAGGGGGGACCAATCAGCCCCAGCATTTT. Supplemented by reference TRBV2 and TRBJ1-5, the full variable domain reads EPEVTQTPSHQVTQMGQEVILRCVPISNHLYFYWYRQILGQKVEFLVSFYNNEISEKSEIFDDQFSVERPDGSNFTLKIRSTKLEDSAMYFCASSWTGGTNQPQHFGDGTRLSIL.

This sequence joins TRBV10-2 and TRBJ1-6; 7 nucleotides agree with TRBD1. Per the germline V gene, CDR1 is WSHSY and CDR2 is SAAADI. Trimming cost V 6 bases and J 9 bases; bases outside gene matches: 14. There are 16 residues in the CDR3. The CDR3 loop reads CASRGFDRVGGSPLHF. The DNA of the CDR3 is TGCGCCAGCAGGGGGTTCGACAGGGTAGGCGGTTCACCCCTCCACTTT.

The CDR3 reads CASRNPPGQGHEQYF. CDR3 bases: TGTGCCAGCAGGAATCCCCCGGGCCAAGGACACGAGCAGTACTTC. The chain links TRBV25-1 to TRBJ2-7; no firm D call. Trimming stripped 6 bases from V and 5 bases from J, with 20 bases between. In germline, CDR1 is MGHDK, CDR2 SYGVNS. CDR3 length equals 15 residues.

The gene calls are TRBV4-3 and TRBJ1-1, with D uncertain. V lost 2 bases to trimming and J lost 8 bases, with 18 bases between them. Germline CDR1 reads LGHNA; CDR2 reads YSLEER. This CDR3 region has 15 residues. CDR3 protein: CASSQHLDRTGEAFF. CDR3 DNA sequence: TGCGCCAGCAGCCAACACCTCGATCGGACGGGGGAAGCTTTCTTT.

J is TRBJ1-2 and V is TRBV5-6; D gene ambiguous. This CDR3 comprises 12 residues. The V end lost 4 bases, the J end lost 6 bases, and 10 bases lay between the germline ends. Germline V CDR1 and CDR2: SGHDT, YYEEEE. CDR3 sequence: CASSPQSNGYTF. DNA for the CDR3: TGTGCCAGCAGCCCCCAATCCAATGGCTACACCTTC. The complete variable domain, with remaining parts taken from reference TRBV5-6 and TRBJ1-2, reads DAGVTQSPTHLIKTRGQQVTLRCSPKSGHDTVSWYQQALGQGPQFIFQYYEEEERQRGNFPDRFSGHQFPNYSSELNVNALLLGDSALYLCASSPQSNGYTFGSGTRLTVV.

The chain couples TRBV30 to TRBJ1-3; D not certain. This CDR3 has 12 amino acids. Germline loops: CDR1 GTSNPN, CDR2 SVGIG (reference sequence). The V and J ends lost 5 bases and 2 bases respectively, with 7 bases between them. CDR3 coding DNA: TGTGCCTGGGCTCCGACTGGAAACACCATATATTTT. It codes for CAWAPTGNTIYF.

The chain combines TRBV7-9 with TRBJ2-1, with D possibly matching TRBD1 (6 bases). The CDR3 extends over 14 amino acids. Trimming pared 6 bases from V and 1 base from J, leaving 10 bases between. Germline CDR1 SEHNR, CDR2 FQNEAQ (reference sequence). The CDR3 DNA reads TGTGCCAGCAGGACTACAGGGTCCTACAATGAGCAGTTCTTC. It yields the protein CASRTTGSYNEQFF.

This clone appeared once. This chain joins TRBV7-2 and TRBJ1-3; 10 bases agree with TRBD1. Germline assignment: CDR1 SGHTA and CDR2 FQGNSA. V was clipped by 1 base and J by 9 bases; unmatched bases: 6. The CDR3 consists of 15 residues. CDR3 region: CASSLEGQGWSTIYF. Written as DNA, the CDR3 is TGTGCCAGCAGCTTAGAGGGACAGGGGTGGTCCACCATATATTTT. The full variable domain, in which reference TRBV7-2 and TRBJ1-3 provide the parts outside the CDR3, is GAGVSQSPSNKVTEKGKDVELRCDPISGHTALYWYRQSLGQGLEFLIYFQGNSAPDKSGLPSDRFSAERTGGSVSTLTIQRTQQEDSAVYLCASSLEGQGWSTIYFGEGSWLTVV.

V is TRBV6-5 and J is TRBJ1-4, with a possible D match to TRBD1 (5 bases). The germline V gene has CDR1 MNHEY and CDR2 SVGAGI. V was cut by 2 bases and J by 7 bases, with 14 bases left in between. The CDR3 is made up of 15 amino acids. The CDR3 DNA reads TGTGCCAGCAGTTACGGATGGGGGGGGAGTGAAAAACTGTTTTTT. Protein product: CASSYGWGGSEKLFF.

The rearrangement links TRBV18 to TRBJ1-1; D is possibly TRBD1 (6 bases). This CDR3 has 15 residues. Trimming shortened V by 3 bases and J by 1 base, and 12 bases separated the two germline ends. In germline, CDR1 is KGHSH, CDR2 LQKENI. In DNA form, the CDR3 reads TGTGCCAGCTCACCGGCGGGACACACGAACACTGAAGCTTTCTTT. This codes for CASSPAGHTNTEAFF.

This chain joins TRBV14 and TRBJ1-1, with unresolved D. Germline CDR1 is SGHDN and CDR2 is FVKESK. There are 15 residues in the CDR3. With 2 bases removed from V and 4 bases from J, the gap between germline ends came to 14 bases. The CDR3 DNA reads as TGTGCCAGCAGCCAAAGTCGTCAAGTAATCACTGAAGCTTTCTTT. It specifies CASSQSRQVITEAFF.

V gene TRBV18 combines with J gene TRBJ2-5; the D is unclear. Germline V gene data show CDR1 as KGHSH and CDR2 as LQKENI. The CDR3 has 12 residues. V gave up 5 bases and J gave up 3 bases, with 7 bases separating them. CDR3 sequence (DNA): TGTGCCAGCTCATCCTCGGAAGAGACCCAGTACTTC. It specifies CASSSSEETQYF.

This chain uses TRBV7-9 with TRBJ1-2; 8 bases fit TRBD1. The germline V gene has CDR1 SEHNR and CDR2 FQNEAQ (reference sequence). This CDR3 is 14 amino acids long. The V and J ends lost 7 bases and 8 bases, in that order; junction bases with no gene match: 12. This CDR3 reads CASTHLRGQQGYTF. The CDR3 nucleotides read TGTGCCAGCACCCACCTCAGGGGGCAGCAGGGCTACACCTTC.

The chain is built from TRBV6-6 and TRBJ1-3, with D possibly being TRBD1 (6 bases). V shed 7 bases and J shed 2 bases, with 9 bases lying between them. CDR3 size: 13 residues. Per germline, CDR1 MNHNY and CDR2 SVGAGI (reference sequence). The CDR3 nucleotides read TGTGCCAGCACCAGGGGAACTGGAAACACCATATATTTT. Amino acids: CASTRGTGNTIYF.

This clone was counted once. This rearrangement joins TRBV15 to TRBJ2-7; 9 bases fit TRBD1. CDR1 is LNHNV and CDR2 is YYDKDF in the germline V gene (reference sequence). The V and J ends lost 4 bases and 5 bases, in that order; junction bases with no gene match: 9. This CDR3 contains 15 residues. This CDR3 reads CATSKIKGQGDEQYF. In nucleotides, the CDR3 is TGTGCCACCAGCAAAATAAAGGGACAGGGAGACGAGCAGTACTTC.

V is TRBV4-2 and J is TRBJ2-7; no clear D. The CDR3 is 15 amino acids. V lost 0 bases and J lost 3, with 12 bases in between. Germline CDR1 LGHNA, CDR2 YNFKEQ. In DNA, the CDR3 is TGTGCCAGCAGCCAAGATGCGGTAGAGAACTACGAGCAGTACTTC. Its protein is CASSQDAVENYEQYF.

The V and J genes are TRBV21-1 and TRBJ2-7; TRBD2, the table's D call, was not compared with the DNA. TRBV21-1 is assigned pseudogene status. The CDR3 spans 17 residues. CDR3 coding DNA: TGTGCCAGCAGTCCCCGGGGGGGGGCGAGGAGCTCCTACGAGCAGTACTTC. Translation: CASSPRGGARSSYEQYF.

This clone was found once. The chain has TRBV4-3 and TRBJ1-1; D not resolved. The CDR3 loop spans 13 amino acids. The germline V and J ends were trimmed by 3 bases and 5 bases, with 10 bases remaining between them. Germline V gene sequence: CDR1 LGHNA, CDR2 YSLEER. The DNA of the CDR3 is TGCGCCAGCAGCCACCGGACGGGGACTGAAGCTTTCTTT. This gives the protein CASSHRTGTEAFF.

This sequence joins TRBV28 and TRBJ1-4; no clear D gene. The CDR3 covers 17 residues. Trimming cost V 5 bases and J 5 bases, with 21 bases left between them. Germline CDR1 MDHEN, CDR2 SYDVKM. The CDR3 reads CASSPGLGSASNEKLFF. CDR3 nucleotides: TGTGCCAGCAGTCCCGGATTGGGCAGCGCCTCCAATGAAAAACTGTTTTTT.

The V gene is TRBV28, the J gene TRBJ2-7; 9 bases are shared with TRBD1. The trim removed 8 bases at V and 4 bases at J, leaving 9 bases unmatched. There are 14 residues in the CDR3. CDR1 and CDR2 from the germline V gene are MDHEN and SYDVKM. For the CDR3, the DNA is TGTGCCAGCGGTGAACAGGGGGCGCGGTACGAGCAGTACTTC. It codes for CASGEQGARYEQYF.

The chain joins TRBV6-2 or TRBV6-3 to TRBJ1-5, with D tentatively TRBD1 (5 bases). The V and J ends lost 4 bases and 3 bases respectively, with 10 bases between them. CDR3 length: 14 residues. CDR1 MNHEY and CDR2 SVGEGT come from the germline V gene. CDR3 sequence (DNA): TGTGCCAGCAGTTCAGGGTTCTCCAATCAGCCCCAGCATTTT. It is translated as CASSSGFSNQPQHF.

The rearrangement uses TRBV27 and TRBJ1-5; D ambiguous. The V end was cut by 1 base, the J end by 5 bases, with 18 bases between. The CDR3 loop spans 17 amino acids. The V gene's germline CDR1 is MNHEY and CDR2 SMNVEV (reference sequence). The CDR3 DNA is TGTGCCAGCAGTTTATTTTGGGCCAGAGGGCGGGATCAGCCCCAGCATTTT. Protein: CASSLFWARGRDQPQHF.

The CDR3 DNA reads as TGTGCCAGCAGTCCGAGTCGGACAGGGACCTATGGCTACACCTTC. It encodes CASSPSRTGTYGYTF. The chain combines TRBV27 with TRBJ1-2; TRBD1 agrees at 8 bases. CDR3 length: 15 amino acids. Unmatched junction bases numbered 9, after V lost 5 bases and J lost 4 bases. Per germline, CDR1 MNHEY and CDR2 SMNVEV (reference sequence).

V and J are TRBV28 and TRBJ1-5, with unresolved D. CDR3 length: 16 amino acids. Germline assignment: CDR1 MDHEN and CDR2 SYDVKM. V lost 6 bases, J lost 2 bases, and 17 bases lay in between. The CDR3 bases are TGTGCCAGCAGAGACCCTTGGGGTCTTGGCAATCAGCCCCAGCATTTT. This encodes CASRDPWGLGNQPQHF.

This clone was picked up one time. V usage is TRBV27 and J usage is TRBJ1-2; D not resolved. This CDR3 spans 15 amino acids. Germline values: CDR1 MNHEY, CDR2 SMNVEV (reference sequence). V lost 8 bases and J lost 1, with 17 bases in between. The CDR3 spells CASRKRVRSNYGYTF. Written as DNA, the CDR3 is TGTGCCAGCCGAAAAAGGGTGAGGAGTAACTATGGCTACACCTTC.

CDR3 in DNA: TGTGCCAGCAGCTTAGATCCGGCAGGGCGCACAGATACGCAGTATTTT. Its protein product is CASSLDPAGRTDTQYF. The chain couples TRBV11-2 to TRBJ2-3, with D perhaps TRBD1 (5 bases). The CDR3 length is 16 residues. Germline CDR1 is SGHAT and CDR2 is FQNNGV. Trimming took 0 bases from V and 1 from J, leaving 11 bases between them.

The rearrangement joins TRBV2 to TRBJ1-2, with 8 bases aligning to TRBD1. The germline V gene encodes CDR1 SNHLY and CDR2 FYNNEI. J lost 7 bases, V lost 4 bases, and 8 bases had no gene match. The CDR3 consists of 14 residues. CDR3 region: CASSGRTGTGGYTF. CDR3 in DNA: TGTGCCAGCAGTGGACGGACAGGGACCGGTGGCTACACCTTC.

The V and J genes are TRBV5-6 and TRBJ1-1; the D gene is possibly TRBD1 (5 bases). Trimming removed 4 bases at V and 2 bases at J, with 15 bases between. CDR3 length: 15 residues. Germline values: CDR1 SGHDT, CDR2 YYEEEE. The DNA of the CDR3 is TGTGCCAGCAGCCGAATAGCAGGGTCTAACACTGAAGCTTTCTTT. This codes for CASSRIAGSNTEAFF.

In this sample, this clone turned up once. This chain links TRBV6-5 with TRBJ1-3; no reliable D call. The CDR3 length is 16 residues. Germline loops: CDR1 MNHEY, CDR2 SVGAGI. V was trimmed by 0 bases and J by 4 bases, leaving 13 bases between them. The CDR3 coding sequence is TGTGCCAGCAGTTACTCGAGAGTAGCGCAGGGAAACACCATATATTTT. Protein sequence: CASSYSRVAQGNTIYF.

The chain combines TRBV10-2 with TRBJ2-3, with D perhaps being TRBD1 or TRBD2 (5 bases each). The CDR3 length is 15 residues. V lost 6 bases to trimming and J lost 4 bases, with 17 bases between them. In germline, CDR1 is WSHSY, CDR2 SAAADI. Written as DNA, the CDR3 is TGCGCCAGCAGCGCTACCTCGGGACGGTCAGATACGCAGTATTTT. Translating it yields CASSATSGRSDTQYF.

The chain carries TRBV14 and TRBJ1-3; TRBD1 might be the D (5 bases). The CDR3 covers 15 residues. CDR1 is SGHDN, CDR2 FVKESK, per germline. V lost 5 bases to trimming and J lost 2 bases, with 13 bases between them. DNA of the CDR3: TGTGCCAGCAGCGGGGCCCGGGGTGCTGGAAACACCATATATTTT. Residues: CASSGARGAGNTIYF.